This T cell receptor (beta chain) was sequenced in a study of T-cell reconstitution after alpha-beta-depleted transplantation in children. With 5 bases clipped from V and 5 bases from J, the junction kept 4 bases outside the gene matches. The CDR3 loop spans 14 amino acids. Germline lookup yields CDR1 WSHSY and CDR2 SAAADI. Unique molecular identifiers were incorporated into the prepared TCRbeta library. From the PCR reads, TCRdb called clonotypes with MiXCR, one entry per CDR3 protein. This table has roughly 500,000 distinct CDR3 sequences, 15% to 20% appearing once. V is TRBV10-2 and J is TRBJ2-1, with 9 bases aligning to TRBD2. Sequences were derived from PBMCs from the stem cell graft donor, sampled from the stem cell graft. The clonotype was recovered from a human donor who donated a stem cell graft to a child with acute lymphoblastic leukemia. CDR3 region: CASSRTSANNEQFF. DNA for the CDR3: TGCGCCAGCAGTCGGACTAGCGCCAACAATGAGCAGTTCTTC.